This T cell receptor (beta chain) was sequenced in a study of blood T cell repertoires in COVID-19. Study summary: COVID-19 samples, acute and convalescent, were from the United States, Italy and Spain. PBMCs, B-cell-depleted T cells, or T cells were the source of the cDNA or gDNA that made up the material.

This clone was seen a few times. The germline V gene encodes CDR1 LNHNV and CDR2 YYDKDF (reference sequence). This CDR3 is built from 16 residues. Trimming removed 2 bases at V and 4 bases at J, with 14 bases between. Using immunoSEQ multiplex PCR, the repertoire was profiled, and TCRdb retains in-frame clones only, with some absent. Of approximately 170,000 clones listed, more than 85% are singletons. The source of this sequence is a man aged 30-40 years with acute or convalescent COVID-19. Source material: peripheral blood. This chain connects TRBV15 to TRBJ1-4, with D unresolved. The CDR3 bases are TGTGCCACCAGCAGATCGACGACGGGAAGTAATGAAAAACTGTTTTTT. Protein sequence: CATSRSTTGSNEKLFF. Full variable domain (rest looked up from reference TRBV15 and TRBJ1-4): DAMVIQNPRYQVTQFGKPVTLSCSQTLNHNVMYWYQQKSSQAPKLLFHYYDKDFNNEADTPDNFQSRRPNTSFCFLDIRSPGLGDTAMYLCATSRSTTGSNEKLFFGSGTQLSVL.